Shown below are 7 T cell receptor beta chains from a single sample sequenced in a study of CD8+ T cells in alopecia areata. Following extraction, RNA underwent reverse transcription to cDNA, which served as the sequencing template. Clones were sequenced by immunoSEQ multiplex PCR, and TCRdb holds only the in-frame ones, with some missing. Found here are 150,000 to 200,000 clones, approximately 56% of them singletons; the top ten hold 14% to 15%. The specimen comprised CD4+ T cells sorted from blood, sampled at week 0. The origin of the receptors is a human donor with alopecia areata.

The genes are TRBV15 and TRBJ2-6, with no clear D. The germline V gene encodes CDR1 LNHNV and CDR2 YYDKDF (reference sequence). V lost 0 bases and J 0 bases, leaving 9 bases between the germline ends. The length of the CDR3 is 17 residues. The CDR3 loop reads CATSRDVIYSGANVLTF. The CDR3 DNA sequence: TGTGCCACCAGCAGAGATGTCATATACTCTGGGGCCAACGTCCTGACTTTC.

This clone has just a few counts. The chain recombines TRBV20-1 with TRBJ2-1; D remains unclear. V shed 0 bases and J shed 7 bases, with 4 bases lying between them. The CDR3 has 11 amino acids. Germline V gene data show CDR1 as DFQATT and CDR2 as SNEGSKA (reference sequence). In DNA form, the CDR3 reads TGCAGTGCTAGAGATTGGAATGAGCAGTTCTTC. This translates into CSARDWNEQFF.

A few counts support this clone. The CDR3 protein is CASRVDRGRTGYTF. The CDR3 nucleotides are TGCGCCAGCAGAGTGGACAGGGGGCGAACGGGCTACACCTTC. This chain joins TRBV5-1 and TRBJ1-2; 11 bases align to TRBD1. Per germline, CDR1 SGHRS and CDR2 YFSETQ. With 5 bases clipped from V and 8 bases from J, the junction kept 8 bases outside the gene matches. This CDR3 comprises 14 residues.

This clone was seen a few times. The chain uses TRBV28 and TRBJ1-2, with 7 bases matching TRBD1. Germline V gene sequence: CDR1 MDHEN, CDR2 SYDVKM. The CDR3 is 15 residues long. After removal of 6 bases from V and 4 bases from J, the junction contained 11 bases not matched to a gene. The chain's CDR3 is CASRTGSGFGYGYTF. The CDR3 nucleotides read TGTGCCAGCAGGACAGGGTCGGGTTTCGGCTATGGCTACACCTTC.

This chain uses TRBV14 with TRBJ1-1, with D possibly being TRBD1 (6 bases). The CDR3 length is 14 residues. Germline CDR1 and CDR2: SGHDN and FVKESK. With 5 bases removed from V and 0 bases from J, the gap between germline ends came to 10 bases. The CDR3: CASSEKGVNTEAFF. Written as DNA, the CDR3 is TGTGCCAGCAGCGAGAAGGGGGTGAACACTGAAGCTTTCTTT.

This clone occurred once. J is TRBJ2-3 and V is TRBV2; unclear D gene. This CDR3 is 15 amino acids long. Deletions cut 8 bases from V and 2 bases from J, with 17 bases between. CDR1 SNHLY and CDR2 FYNNEI come from the germline V gene. CDR3 loop: CASGLDFNLTDTQYF. In DNA, the CDR3 is TGTGCCAGCGGCCTAGACTTTAACCTCACAGATACGCAGTATTTT.

The J gene is TRBJ2-2, the V gene TRBV30; the match to TRBD1 covers 8 bases. Germline lookup yields CDR1 GTSNPN and CDR2 SVGIG (reference sequence). Germline trimming cut 7 bases from V and 6 bases from J; bases unmatched to any gene: 4. The CDR3 consists of 12 residues. Here the CDR3 reads CASRQGPGELFF. In DNA, the CDR3 is TGTGCCTCGAGACAGGGGCCCGGGGAGCTGTTTTTT.